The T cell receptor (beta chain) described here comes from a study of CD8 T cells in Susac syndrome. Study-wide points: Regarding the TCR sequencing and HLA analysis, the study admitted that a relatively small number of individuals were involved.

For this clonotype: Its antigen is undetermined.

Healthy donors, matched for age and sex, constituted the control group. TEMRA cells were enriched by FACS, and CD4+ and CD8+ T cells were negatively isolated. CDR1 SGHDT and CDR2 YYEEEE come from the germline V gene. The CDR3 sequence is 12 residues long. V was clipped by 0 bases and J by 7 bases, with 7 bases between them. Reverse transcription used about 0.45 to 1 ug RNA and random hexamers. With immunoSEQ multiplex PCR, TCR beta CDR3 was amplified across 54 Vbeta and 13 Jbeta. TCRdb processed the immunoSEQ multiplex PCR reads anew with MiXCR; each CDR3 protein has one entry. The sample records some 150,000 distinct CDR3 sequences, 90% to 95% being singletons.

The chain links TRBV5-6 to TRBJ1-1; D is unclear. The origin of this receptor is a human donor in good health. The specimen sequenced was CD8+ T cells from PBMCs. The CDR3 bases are TGTGCCAGCAGCTTGGGGCAGGTTGAAGCTTTCTTT. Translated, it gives CASSLGQVEAFF. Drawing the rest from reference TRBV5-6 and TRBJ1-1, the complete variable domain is DAGVTQSPTHLIKTRGQQVTLRCSPKSGHDTVSWYQQALGQGPQFIFQYYEEEERQRGNFPDRFSGHQFPNYSSELNVNALLLGDSALYLCASSLGQVEAFFGQGTRLTVV.